This T cell receptor (beta chain) was recovered during a study of shared clonotypes between healthy human individuals. Researchers divided each subset's genomic DNA evenly across several immunoSEQ plates. This table comes from immunoSEQ multiplex PCR, and its TCRdb copy is limited to in-frame clones, with some not included. The sample holds over a million clones, around 78% seen once. V lost 4 bases and J lost 10, with 15 bases in between. The CDR3 contains 13 residues. Germline loops: CDR1 SGHNT, CDR2 YYREEE (reference sequence). This chain connects TRBV5-4 to TRBJ2-1, with a weak D call TRBD2 (6 bases). The clonotype comes from a man aged 18-30 years in good health. Some clones in this sample may be carry-over from other donors' samples. Sequences were obtained from memory CD4+ T cells from PBMCs. The subset: CD45RA-negative fraction. The CDR3, as DNA: TGTGCCAGCAGCAGGGACTCCGACGGGGAGCAGTTCTTC. Its translation: CASSRDSDGEQFF.